These 20 T cell receptor beta chains were all obtained from the same sample, sequenced in a study of cytomegalovirus exposure and HLA in healthy donors. In the PCR, 60 Vbeta and 13 Jbeta primers were used. TCRdb's table, derived via immunoSEQ multiplex PCR, lists solely in-frame clones and lacks some. The sample has fewer than 150,000 clones, about 79% seen once. The sequenced sample consisted of PBMCs. These TCRs come from a man in his forties or fifties in good health and CMV-seropositive.

The chain links TRBV7-8 to TRBJ2-7; D is unclear. Germline V lookup: CDR1 SGHVS, CDR2 FQNEAQ. The V end lost 2 bases, the J end lost 2 bases, and 4 bases lay between the germline ends. The CDR3 has 12 amino acids. Here the CDR3 DNA reads TGTGCCAGCAGCTTATACACCTACGAGCAGTACTTC. Its translation is CASSLYTYEQYF. The variable domain in full, with the rest retrieved from reference TRBV7-8 and TRBJ2-7, is GAGVSQSPRYKVAKRGQDVALRCDPISGHVSLFWYQQALGQGPEFLTYFQNEAQLDKSGLPSDRFFAERPEGSVSTLKIQRTQQEDSAVYLCASSLYTYEQYFGPGTRLTVT.

The rearrangement uses TRBV29-1 and TRBJ1-1, with a tentative D call TRBD1 (5 bases). Germline assignment: CDR1 SQVTM and CDR2 ANQGSEA. CDR3 length: 15 residues. Trimming took off 6 bases at V and 2 bases at J, with 19 bases between the two ends. CDR3 coding DNA: TGCAGCGTCCCCGATTGGGGGAGGGGAAACACTGAAGCTTTCTTT. Its protein is CSVPDWGRGNTEAFF.

The V and J genes are TRBV5-1 and TRBJ2-6; D possibly corresponds to TRBD2 (6 bases). Trimming cost V 8 bases and J 4 bases, with 19 bases left between them. The CDR3 extends over 16 amino acids. In germline, CDR1 is SGHRS, CDR2 YFSETQ. DNA of the CDR3: TGCGCCAGTAACTCGATGGGACTTGGGGGGGCCAACGTCCTGACTTTC. Protein product: CASNSMGLGGANVLTF.

CDR3 coding DNA: TGTGCCATCAGCCGGGAAACCTACGAGCAGTACTTC. Amino acid sequence: CAISRETYEQYF. The chain combines TRBV10-3 with TRBJ2-7; a possible D gene is TRBD2 (5 bases). Germline loops: CDR1 ENHRY, CDR2 SYGVKD. With 6 bases removed from V and 2 bases from J, the gap between germline ends came to 8 bases. This CDR3 contains 12 residues.

The J gene is TRBJ2-7, the V gene TRBV19; 7 positions match TRBD1. The CDR3 is made up of 16 amino acids. With V trimmed by 5 bases and J by 4 bases, 14 bases remained unmatched. CDR1 LNHDA and CDR2 SQIVND come from the germline V gene (reference sequence). The chain's CDR3 is CASSFKAGTAFYEQYF. The CDR3 DNA sequence: TGTGCCAGTAGTTTTAAGGCCGGGACAGCTTTTTACGAGCAGTACTTC.

This chain uses TRBV6-5 with TRBJ1-3; weak D call: TRBD1 (6 bases). Germline V lookup: CDR1 MNHEY, CDR2 SVGAGI. V was clipped by 2 bases and J by 4 bases, with 15 bases between them. CDR3 length equals 16 residues. The CDR3: CASSYTTGSLGNTIYF. CDR3 DNA: TGTGCCAGCAGTTACACGACAGGATCCTTGGGAAACACCATATATTTT.

The chain employs TRBV5-1 and TRBJ2-7, with TRBD1 identical over 7 bases. The germline V gene encodes CDR1 SGHRS and CDR2 YFSETQ. CDR3 length equals 19 residues. The V gene end was trimmed by 0 bases and the J gene end by 3 bases; junction bases not matched to a gene: 18. The CDR3, as DNA: TGCGCCAGCAGCTTGGGGGACAGAGAGAGTACCATACTAAGCTACGAGCAGTACTTC. This codes for CASSLGDRESTILSYEQYF. The variable domain in full, with the rest retrieved from reference TRBV5-1 and TRBJ2-7, is KAGVTQTPRYLIKTRGQQVTLSCSPISGHRSVSWYQQTPGQGLQFLFEYFSETQRNKGNFPGRFSGRQFSNSRSEMNVSTLELGDSALYLCASSLGDRESTILSYEQYFGPGTRLTVT.

This chain joins TRBV5-1 and TRBJ1-4; TRBD1 agrees at 9 bases. Unmatched junction bases numbered 7, after V lost 1 base and J lost 6 bases. The CDR3 length is 16 residues. Germline-derived CDR1 and CDR2 are SGHRS and YFSETQ. The CDR3 reads CASSLNTGGGDEKLFF. The CDR3 DNA is TGCGCCAGCAGCTTGAACACAGGGGGCGGGGATGAAAAACTGTTTTTT.

The chain carries TRBV15 and TRBJ2-5; TRBD2 aligns across 7 bases. The CDR3 runs 15 residues. V was pared by 7 bases and J by 4 bases, with 12 bases of the junction left unmatched. Looked up from germline, CDR1 is LNHNV and CDR2 is YYDKDF (reference sequence). The CDR3 DNA is TGTGCCACCACCCGAGCGGGGTTTGCTTCAGAGACCCAGTACTTC. Encoded protein: CATTRAGFASETQYF.

The chain is built from TRBV11-2 and TRBJ2-7, with a tentative D call TRBD1 (6 bases). Germline CDR1 reads SGHAT; CDR2 reads FQNNGV. Trimming left V 4 bases short and J 2 bases short, with 9 bases between. This CDR3 contains 13 residues. CDR3 sequence reads: CASSSGHTYEQYF. CDR3 nucleotide sequence: TGTGCCAGCAGCTCGGGACACACCTACGAGCAGTACTTC.

The chain uses TRBV14 and TRBJ2-1, with a weak D call TRBD1 (6 bases). Germline V gene lookup returns CDR1 SGHDN and CDR2 FVKESK. CDR3 length: 18 residues. The V gene lost 1 base and the J gene lost 4 bases, with 20 bases spanning the gap. This chain's CDR3 is CASSQGRQVSWAYNEQFF. CDR3 bases: TGTGCCAGCAGCCAAGGACGACAGGTCTCGTGGGCTTACAATGAGCAGTTCTTC.

The genes are TRBV27 and TRBJ2-1; possible D gene TRBD2, 6 bases. Germline assignment: CDR1 MNHEY and CDR2 SMNVEV (reference sequence). Deletions cut 6 bases from V and 2 bases from J, with 14 bases between. This CDR3 is built from 15 residues. CDR3 sequence (DNA): TGTGCCAGCAGGCCGCTAGGAGGGGCCTACAATGAGCAGTTCTTC. Its translation is CASRPLGGAYNEQFF.

The chain combines TRBV7-3 with TRBJ2-7; 8 nucleotides line up with TRBD1. This CDR3 has 12 residues. V shed 4 bases and J 6 bases; nucleotides not matched to a gene: 2. Germline values: CDR1 SGHTA, CDR2 FQGTGA. CDR3 nucleotides: TGTGCCAGCAGCTCTACAGGGGGCGAGCAGTACTTC. This gives the protein CASSSTGGEQYF.

The chain uses TRBV19 and TRBJ1-5; the D is unclear. Trimming left V 5 bases short and J 1 base short, with 6 bases between. The CDR3 sequence is 13 residues long. Germline-derived CDR1 and CDR2 are LNHDA and SQIVND (reference sequence). This CDR3 is CASSFGSNQPQHF. For the CDR3, the DNA is TGTGCCAGTAGTTTCGGGAGCAATCAGCCCCAGCATTTT. The full variable domain, rest sourced from reference TRBV19 and TRBJ1-5, is DGGITQSPKYLFRKEGQNVTLSCEQNLNHDAMYWYRQDPGQGLRLIYYSQIVNDFQKGDIAEGYSVSREKKESFPLTVTSAQKNPTAFYLCASSFGSNQPQHFGDGTRLSIL.

The chain combines TRBV9 with TRBJ2-1; 9 bases are shared with TRBD1. The CDR3 runs 12 residues. Unmatched junction bases numbered 3, after V lost 7 bases and J lost 7 bases. Germline V gene data show CDR1 as SGDLS and CDR2 as YYNGEE. The CDR3 protein is CASGTGLNEQFF. For the CDR3, the DNA is TGTGCCAGCGGGACAGGGTTGAATGAGCAGTTCTTC.

The CDR3 bases are TGTGCCAGCAGTCCTTACCCGACAGAGGCCTACGAGCAGTACTTC. The encoded protein is CASSPYPTEAYEQYF. This rearrangement joins TRBV27 to TRBJ2-7; maybe TRBD1 (5 bases). Germline CDR1 MNHEY, CDR2 SMNVEV (reference sequence). The CDR3 loop spans 15 amino acids. V dropped 5 bases and J dropped 2 bases, with 16 bases sitting between them.

The CDR3 DNA follows: TGCGCCAGCAGCTCAGGGACTAGCGGGACCTACAATGAGCAGTTCTTC. It encodes CASSSGTSGTYNEQFF. The J gene is TRBJ2-1, the V gene TRBV5-1; 13 bases align to TRBD2. The CDR3 totals 16 residues. Germline-derived CDR1 and CDR2 are SGHRS and YFSETQ. After removal of 3 bases from V and 2 bases from J, the junction contained 2 bases not matched to a gene.

This chain links TRBV7-9 with TRBJ2-7; a possible D gene is TRBD2 (5 bases). The CDR3 sequence is 11 residues long. CDR1 and CDR2 (germline): SEHNR, FQNEAQ (reference sequence). CDR3: CSYSRDREQYF. For the CDR3, the DNA is TGTTCCTATTCTCGGGATCGCGAGCAGTACTTC.

The rearrangement uses TRBV5-1 and TRBJ1-1, with 7 bases aligning to TRBD1. Germline V gene data show CDR1 as SGHRS and CDR2 as YFSETQ. CDR3 length: 15 amino acids. V shed 4 bases, J shed 1 base, and the junction held 7 bases outside the gene matches. The DNA of the CDR3 is TGCGCCAGCAGCATTCAGGGGGGTGCGAACACTGAAGCTTTCTTT. The encoded protein is CASSIQGGANTEAFF.

Concerning this clone itself: The same CDR3 also results from other DNA sequences found in this sample. This chain uses TRBV4-1 with TRBJ1-5; D unclear. The CDR3 totals 13 residues. V was trimmed by 0 bases and J by 7 bases, leaving 7 bases between them. Germline lookup yields CDR1 MGHRA and CDR2 YSYEKL. DNA of the CDR3: TGCGCCAGCAGCCAAGATCGAGGGCAGCCCCAGCATTTT. It yields the protein CASSQDRGQPQHF.